Listed here are 21 T cell receptor beta chains from one sample, sequenced in a study of OX40 agonist ivuxolimab in advanced cancers. Sequenced by immunoSEQ multiplex PCR; TCRdb stores in-frame clones only, minus some. This sample has roughly 50,000 clones, with around nine tenths found just once. Here the sequenced sample was CD4+ or CD8+ T cells sorted from blood, taken in a trial of the OX40 agonist ivuxolimab. The origin of the receptors is an adult with an advanced solid tumor such as melanoma, head and neck, liver or kidney cancer.

This clone was found once. V is TRBV7-3 and J is TRBJ2-3; D is unclear. Germline CDR1 and CDR2: SGHTA and FQGTGA. This CDR3 has 16 amino acids. V was trimmed by 6 bases and J by 6 bases, leaving 22 bases between them. The CDR3 sequence: CASSPRPSMLTDTQYF. As DNA, the CDR3 is TGTGCCAGCAGTCCCCGTCCTAGTATGCTTACGGATACGCAGTATTTT.

This chain uses TRBV7-9 with TRBJ2-5; TRBD1 matches 9 bases. Germline CDR1 is SEHNR and CDR2 is FQNEAQ (reference sequence). V was clipped by 3 bases and J by 3 bases; unmatched bases: 5. The CDR3 length is 15 residues. The CDR3: CASSFQTGGKETQYF. CDR3 coding DNA: TGTGCCAGCAGCTTTCAGACAGGGGGTAAAGAGACCCAGTACTTC.

V and J are TRBV7-8 and TRBJ2-1, with 10 nucleotides matching TRBD1. CDR1 is SGHVS and CDR2 is FQNEAQ in the germline V gene. The CDR3 runs to 14 residues. Trimming took 3 bases from V and 6 from J; bases not matched to a gene: 2. The CDR3 sequence: CASSFRTGGNEQFF. The CDR3 coding sequence is TGTGCCAGCAGCTTCCGGACAGGGGGCAATGAGCAGTTCTTC.

This clone has only a few counts. The chain links TRBV27 to TRBJ1-2; tentatively, D is TRBD1 (6 bases). V was cut by 6 bases and J by 4 bases, with 15 bases left in between. This CDR3 comprises 14 residues. CDR1 and CDR2 from the germline V gene are MNHEY and SMNVEV (reference sequence). CDR3 protein: CASRPSQGVYGYTF. The CDR3 DNA is TGTGCCAGCAGACCTTCACAGGGCGTCTATGGCTACACCTTC.

The CDR3 coding sequence is TGTGCCAGTAAGCCGACAGGGTTGGTTTATGGCTACACCTTC. Amino acid sequence: CASKPTGLVYGYTF. The gene calls are TRBV19 and TRBJ1-2; 7 nucleotides line up with TRBD1. This CDR3 spans 14 amino acids. V shed 7 bases and J 5 bases; nucleotides not matched to a gene: 10. Germline V gene lookup returns CDR1 LNHDA and CDR2 SQIVND (reference sequence).

This clone was recorded only once. The chain is built from TRBV28 and TRBJ2-6, with TRBD1 matching 7 bases. Trimming cost V 8 bases and J 2 bases; bases outside gene matches: 9. Germline assignment: CDR1 MDHEN and CDR2 SYDVKM. The CDR3 is made up of 16 amino acids. The CDR3 bases are TGTGCCAGCTTGATGGCCGGGACAGCTGGGGCCAACGTCCTGACTTTC. Translated, it gives CASLMAGTAGANVLTF.

This rearrangement joins TRBV19 to TRBJ1-5, with unresolved D. This CDR3 is 12 amino acids long. The germline CDR1 and CDR2 sequences are LNHDA and SQIVND (reference sequence). V dropped 6 bases and J dropped 8 bases, with 11 bases sitting between them. CDR3 nucleotide sequence: TGTGCCAGTAGCGAGACTGGGGAGCCCCAGCATTTT. Protein: CASSETGEPQHF. Together with reference TRBV19 and TRBJ1-5, the CDR3 gives the full variable domain: DGGITQSPKYLFRKEGQNVTLSCEQNLNHDAMYWYRQDPGQGLRLIYYSQIVNDFQKGDIAEGYSVSREKKESFPLTVTSAQKNPTAFYLCASSETGEPQHFGDGTRLSIL.

This chain uses TRBV11-1 with TRBJ1-1, with 10 bases lining up with TRBD1. Germline V gene sequence: CDR1 SGHAT, CDR2 FQDESV (reference sequence). V was clipped by 5 bases and J by 10 bases; unmatched bases: 4. The length of the CDR3 is 12 residues. DNA of the CDR3: TGTGCCAGCAGCGGGGACAGGGGAAGAGCTTTCTTT. Translating it yields CASSGDRGRAFF.

The chain uses TRBV9 and TRBJ2-2, with 7 positions matching TRBD1. V was pared by 5 bases and J by 1 base, with 5 bases of the junction left unmatched. The CDR3 totals 15 residues. Germline V gene lookup returns CDR1 SGDLS and CDR2 YYNGEE. The CDR3 loop reads CASRATGENTGELFF. In DNA, the CDR3 is TGTGCCAGCAGAGCTACAGGGGAGAACACCGGGGAGCTGTTTTTT.

The V gene is TRBV6-1, the J gene TRBJ2-7; possibly TRBD1 for D (6 bases). V lost 8 bases, J lost 3 bases, and 11 bases lay in between. CDR1 MNHNS and CDR2 SASEGT come from the germline V gene. The CDR3 totals 12 residues. The CDR3 DNA sequence: TGTGCCAGCGGGGACAAGCACTACGAGCAGTACTTC. It is translated as CASGDKHYEQYF.

The V gene is TRBV7-2, the J gene TRBJ2-5; 16 bases are shared with TRBD2. Germline CDR1 and CDR2: SGHTA and FQGNSA. This CDR3 region has 17 residues. Germline trimming cut 5 bases from V and 5 bases from J; bases unmatched to any gene: 8. CDR3 DNA: TGTGCCAGCAGCCAGGGACTAGCGGGAGGGGGAGGGGAGACCCAGTACTTC. This sequence encodes CASSQGLAGGGGETQYF.

The chain recombines TRBV4-3 with TRBJ2-2, with a weak D call TRBD1 (5 bases). CDR3 size: 16 residues. The germline gives CDR1 LGHNA, CDR2 YSLEER. V was pared by 0 bases and J by 4 bases, with 12 bases between. This chain's CDR3 is CASSQDQHRFTGELFF. The CDR3 nucleotides read TGCGCCAGCAGCCAAGATCAGCACAGGTTCACCGGGGAGCTGTTTTTT.

This rearrangement joins TRBV19 to TRBJ2-1, with 13 bases lining up with TRBD2. The CDR3 contains 16 residues. Germline loops: CDR1 LNHDA, CDR2 SQIVND (reference sequence). The V segment lost 5 bases and the J segment 6 bases; nucleotides outside the gene matches: 7. The CDR3 reads CASSPPGLAGSNEQFF. As DNA, the CDR3 is TGTGCCAGTAGTCCACCGGGACTAGCGGGATCCAATGAGCAGTTCTTC.

The J gene is TRBJ1-1, the V gene TRBV18, with a tentative D call TRBD1 (5 bases). This CDR3 spans 15 amino acids. Germline lookup yields CDR1 KGHSH and CDR2 LQKENI. Trimming removed 4 bases from V and 1 base from J, with 13 bases in between. The CDR3 bases are TGTGCCAGCTCACTAACCATGCAGGGGAACACTGAAGCTTTCTTT. This codes for CASSLTMQGNTEAFF.

The rearrangement uses TRBV11-2 and TRBJ1-4, with D possibly TRBD1 on 5 matching bases. Germline V lookup: CDR1 SGHAT, CDR2 FQNNGV. The V end lost 5 bases, the J end lost 4 bases, and 14 bases lay between the germline ends. The CDR3 contains 15 residues. CDR3 residues: CASSLQGGDNEKLFF. The CDR3 bases are TGTGCCAGCAGCCTCCAGGGAGGGGATAATGAAAAACTGTTTTTT.

The gene calls are TRBV5-1 and TRBJ2-7; TRBD1 is a possible D gene (6 bases). The CDR3 length is 13 residues. Per the germline V gene, CDR1 is SGHRS and CDR2 is YFSETQ. The V gene lost 4 bases and the J gene lost 1 base, with 9 bases spanning the gap. The CDR3, as DNA: TGCGCCAGCAGCCCAGGGGAGTCCTACGAGCAGTACTTC. Protein product: CASSPGESYEQYF.

This clone is judged medium-sized. The J gene is TRBJ1-6, the V gene TRBV6-1; unclear D gene. The V gene's germline CDR1 is MNHNS and CDR2 SASEGT. This CDR3 spans 11 amino acids. V gave up 5 bases and J gave up 8 bases, with 4 bases separating them. The chain's CDR3 is CASSLYSPLHF. In DNA, the CDR3 is TGTGCCAGCAGTCTCTATTCACCCCTCCACTTT.

This sequence joins TRBV6-5 and TRBJ2-7, with D possibly matching TRBD2 (5 bases). Germline CDR1 is MNHEY and CDR2 is SVGAGI. The CDR3 length is 14 residues. Trimming took off 1 base at V and 1 base at J, with 8 bases between the two ends. The CDR3 sequence is CASSYLRTSYEQYF. The DNA of the CDR3 is TGTGCCAGCAGTTACTTACGGACTTCCTACGAGCAGTACTTC.

The chain employs TRBV5-1 and TRBJ1-3; 9 bases agree with TRBD1. The CDR3 contains 16 residues. Germline CDR1 reads SGHRS; CDR2 reads YFSETQ. The trim removed 2 bases at V and 4 bases at J, leaving 7 bases unmatched. This CDR3 is CASSLLQGTGGNTIYF. CDR3 nucleotide sequence: TGCGCCAGCAGCTTACTACAGGGGACAGGGGGAAACACCATATATTTT.

The genes are TRBV19 and TRBJ1-5, with D possibly being TRBD1 (5 bases). CDR1 LNHDA and CDR2 SQIVND come from the germline V gene (reference sequence). The CDR3 is made up of 15 amino acids. V gave up 0 bases and J gave up 0 bases, with 6 bases separating them. CDR3 nucleotide sequence: TGTGCCAGTAGTATAGACAGGGTTAGCAATCAGCCCCAGCATTTT. Translated: CASSIDRVSNQPQHF.

This chain uses TRBV10-3 with TRBJ2-1; 8 nucleotides line up with TRBD1. V trimming: 4 bases; J trimming: 5 bases; junction bases outside the gene matches: 10. From germline, CDR1 is ENHRY and CDR2 SYGVKD. The CDR3 has 16 residues. CDR3 in amino acids: CAISVGTGGSNNEQFF. The CDR3 DNA is TGTGCCATCAGTGTGGGGACAGGAGGCAGCAACAATGAGCAGTTCTTC.